The present T cell receptor (beta chain) was sequenced within a study of cytomegalovirus exposure and HLA in healthy donors. Across the whole study: Unique TCR beta sequences numbering around 110 million came from approximately 180 million T cells in an earlier analysis. Study results and caveats: Some TCR beta chains (roughly 160 of them) were listed as cytomegalovirus-associated. About 87% or about 30% of the time was how often most TCR beta V segments were productive, according to an earlier analysis. A few of the chains that were CMV-associated were confirmed in vitro to be specific for CMV antigens.

About this clone itself: Its antigen is still unknown.

Amplification used 60 Vbeta primers and 13 Jbeta primers. TCRdb's table, derived via immunoSEQ multiplex PCR, lists solely in-frame clones and lacks some. The profile shows about 170,000 clones, more than 75% of them singletons. The sequence was collected from a young man in good health and CMV-seropositive. Sequenced input: PBMCs.

This CDR3 reads CASSSEGGGYYNEQFF. In DNA form, the CDR3 reads TGCGCCAGCAGCTCCGAAGGCGGGGGTTACTACAATGAGCAGTTCTTC. The chain combines TRBV5-1 with TRBJ2-1; 7 nucleotides align to TRBD2. The CDR3 is made up of 16 amino acids. The V segment lost 3 bases and the J segment 3 bases; nucleotides outside the gene matches: 9. Germline values: CDR1 SGHRS, CDR2 YFSETQ.